These 26 T cell receptor beta chains were sequenced from one sample in a study of regulatory T cells in long-lasting Graves disease. Construction of TCR beta libraries relied on iRepertoire HTBI primers and on Arm-PCR targeting CDR3 regions. TCRdb fed the multiplex PCR reads into MiXCR, producing one record per CDR3 protein. The sample shows about 500,000 distinct CDR3 sequences, around 15% of them seen only once. Time point given: newly diagnosed GD, antithyroid drugs for less than 3 months. PBMCs were the source of the RNA used for TCR sequencing. This same sample was also part of a study on T cells in Graves' hyperthyroidism and ophthalmopathy.

The source was peripheral blood mononuclear cells (PBMCs), collected at new diagnosis, from a patient treated with antithyroid drugs. These receptors were collected from a man aged 40-49 years with Graves disease.

This clonotype was found many times. Written as DNA, the CDR3 is TGTGCCAGCAGCTCGGGGACTAGCAGGACCGGGGAGCTGTTTTTT. Protein product: CASSSGTSRTGELFF. This rearrangement joins TRBV7-9 to TRBJ2-2, with 9 bases lining up with TRBD2. After removal of 4 bases from V and 5 bases from J, the junction contained 5 bases not matched to a gene. Germline values: CDR1 SEHNR, CDR2 FQNEAQ (reference sequence). The length of the CDR3 is 15 residues.

This clonotype was detected a few times. CDR3 sequence (DNA): TGCAGTGCTAGACCGGCGGGAGGACCCAACACCGGGGAGCTGTTTTTT. Protein sequence: CSARPAGGPNTGELFF. V gene TRBV20-1 combines with J gene TRBJ2-2, with 8 nucleotides matching TRBD2. The CDR3 is 16 residues long. V shed 2 bases, J shed 2 bases, and the junction held 7 bases outside the gene matches. Germline V lookup: CDR1 DFQATT, CDR2 SNEGSKA (reference sequence).

In the case of this clonotype: Its ends do not fully match the called genes, so a read error is possible. The gene calls are TRBV19 and TRBJ2-6; either TRBD1 or TRBD2 may fit D (5 bases each). Germline CDR1 is LNHDA and CDR2 is SQIVND (reference sequence). CDR3 size: 15 residues. The CDR3 spells CASSRGSSEANVLTF. Written as DNA, the CDR3 is TGTGCCAGTAGCCGGGGCAGCTCTGAGGCCAACGTCCTGACTTTC.

The chain carries TRBV4-1 and TRBJ2-1, with a tentative D call TRBD2 (6 bases). This CDR3 region has 13 residues. The germline V gene has CDR1 MGHRA and CDR2 YSYEKL. Trimming removed 2 bases from V and 7 bases from J, with 9 bases in between. The CDR3 sequence is CASSQSRGNEQFF. The CDR3 DNA is TGCGCCAGCAGCCAATCTCGGGGGAATGAGCAGTTCTTC.

This clonotype was found a few times. The gene calls are TRBV2 and TRBJ2-7; perhaps TRBD2 as D (6 bases). Between the trimmed V and J ends, which lost 5 bases and 7 bases, there was a span of 15 bases. CDR3 length: 13 amino acids. Per the germline V gene, CDR1 is SNHLY and CDR2 is FYNNEI. CDR3 protein: CASSYGTVLEQYF. DNA of the CDR3: TGTGCCAGCAGTTATGGGACTGTGCTGGAGCAGTACTTC.

Only a few counts were recorded for this clonotype. The chain is built from TRBV30 and TRBJ1-5, with D hard to call. V lost 2 bases and J 2 bases, leaving 7 bases between the germline ends. Per the germline V gene, CDR1 is GTSNPN and CDR2 is SVGIG (reference sequence). The length of the CDR3 is 13 residues. The CDR3: CAWSRGRNQPQHF. As DNA, the CDR3 is TGTGCCTGGAGTCGAGGCCGCAATCAGCCCCAGCATTTT.

This clonotype has at least ten counts. The chain has TRBV11-2 and TRBJ2-5; a possible D gene is TRBD1 (5 bases). The V end lost 0 bases, the J end lost 4 bases, and 9 bases lay between the germline ends. CDR1 is SGHAT and CDR2 is FQNNGV in the germline V gene. CDR3 length: 14 amino acids. This CDR3 reads CASSLEARAETQYF. In DNA, the CDR3 is TGTGCCAGCAGCTTAGAGGCCAGGGCAGAGACCCAGTACTTC.

Ten or more counts support this clonotype. CDR3 nucleotide sequence: TGTGCCAGCAGGTGGACAGGGGGTGCCTACGAGCAGTACTTC. It specifies CASRWTGGAYEQYF. The chain recombines TRBV27 with TRBJ2-7; 10 bases agree with TRBD1. This CDR3 contains 14 residues. Germline values: CDR1 MNHEY, CDR2 SMNVEV (reference sequence). V shed 6 bases and J 2 bases; nucleotides not matched to a gene: 4.

This clonotype was counted ten times or more. The chain joins TRBV7-9 to TRBJ1-4, with 7 bases that match TRBD1. This CDR3 has 14 residues. Germline values: CDR1 SEHNR, CDR2 FQNEAQ (reference sequence). The J segment lost 5 bases and the V segment lost 5 bases, leaving 5 bases of the junction unmatched. The DNA for the CDR3 is TGTGCCAGCAGCACCCGGACAGGCAATGAAAAACTGTTTTTT. As protein: CASSTRTGNEKLFF.

Ten or more counts support this clonotype. The chain joins TRBV20-1 to TRBJ2-7, with a weak D call TRBD1 (5 bases). The CDR3 runs 15 residues. Germline CDR1 and CDR2: DFQATT and SNEGSKA (reference sequence). Trimming took off 3 bases at V and 2 bases at J, with 17 bases between the two ends. The CDR3 DNA reads as TGCAGTGCTAGTAGGGGCAGCGACCTGGCCTACGAGCAGTACTTC. Amino acid sequence: CSASRGSDLAYEQYF.

The sample holds a few counts of this clonotype. J is TRBJ1-2 and V is TRBV5-4, with D unclear. Germline assignment: CDR1 SGHNT and CDR2 YYREEE (reference sequence). CDR3 length: 14 amino acids. Between the trimmed V and J ends, which lost 3 bases and 4 bases, there was a span of 13 bases. CDR3 loop: CASSYHSTGYGYTF. The CDR3 DNA follows: TGTGCCAGCAGCTATCATTCGACGGGCTATGGCTACACCTTC.

This clonotype was picked up many times. The chain employs TRBV7-2 and TRBJ2-2; D is perhaps TRBD2 (6 bases). V was trimmed by 1 base and J by 1 base, leaving 10 bases between them. Germline lookup yields CDR1 SGHTA and CDR2 FQGNSA. This CDR3 contains 16 residues. The CDR3 DNA reads as TGTGCCAGCAGCTTAGGTCTTAGCGGGAACACCGGGGAGCTGTTTTTT. Protein product: CASSLGLSGNTGELFF.

The genes are TRBV7-2 and TRBJ2-7; D uncertain. The CDR3 covers 14 residues. Looked up from germline, CDR1 is SGHTA and CDR2 is FQGNSA. Trimming pared 5 bases from V and 2 bases from J, leaving 13 bases between. CDR3 nucleotide sequence: TGTGCCAGCAGCCTCCATGGGCAAGCCTACGAGCAGTACTTC. It yields the protein CASSLHGQAYEQYF. The full variable domain, with the rest looked up from reference TRBV7-2 and TRBJ2-7, is GAGVSQSPSNKVTEKGKDVELRCDPISGHTALYWYRQSLGQGLEFLIYFQGNSAPDKSGLPSDRFSAERTGGSVSTLTIQRTQQEDSAVYLCASSLHGQAYEQYFGPGTRLTVT.

This clonotype was counted many times. The chain combines TRBV11-3 with TRBJ2-5; 13 bases align to TRBD2. The V gene's germline CDR1 is SGHNT and CDR2 YENEEA. CDR3 length: 15 residues. V was clipped by 5 bases and J by 2 bases; unmatched bases: 2. In DNA, the CDR3 is TGTGCCAGCAGCAGACTAGCGGGAGGACAAGAGACCCAGTACTTC. Its protein product is CASSRLAGGQETQYF.

The chain has TRBV7-2 and TRBJ2-1, with D hard to call. The CDR3 loop spans 16 amino acids. Germline CDR1 reads SGHTA; CDR2 reads FQGNSA. Trimming took 0 bases from V and 0 from J, leaving 9 bases between them. The CDR3 region has the DNA TGTGCCAGCAGCTTAGCGGCGGCGAGCTCCTACAATGAGCAGTTCTTC. This sequence encodes CASSLAAASSYNEQFF. Using reference TRBV7-2 and TRBJ2-1 for the parts outside the CDR3, the full variable domain is GAGVSQSPSNKVTEKGKDVELRCDPISGHTALYWYRQSLGQGLEFLIYFQGNSAPDKSGLPSDRFSAERTGGSVSTLTIQRTQQEDSAVYLCASSLAAASSYNEQFFGPGTRLTVL.

At least ten counts were recorded for this clonotype. The CDR3 sequence is CASSYGTGANEKLFF. Here the CDR3 DNA reads TGTGCCAGCAGCTACGGGACAGGGGCTAATGAAAAACTGTTTTTT. The V gene is TRBV7-9, the J gene TRBJ1-4, with 10 bases lining up with TRBD1. The length of the CDR3 is 15 residues. Germline V gives CDR1 SEHNR, CDR2 FQNEAQ (reference sequence). Trimming at V came to 4 bases and at J to 3 bases, leaving 2 bases not matched to a gene.

This clonotype was recorded many times. The V call is TRBV27, the J call TRBJ2-7; D is perhaps TRBD1 (5 bases). This CDR3 spans 16 amino acids. V dropped 8 bases and J dropped 1 base, with 21 bases sitting between them. Germline values: CDR1 MNHEY, CDR2 SMNVEV (reference sequence). CDR3 sequence: CASGTPHAGLSYEQYF. In DNA, the CDR3 is TGTGCCAGCGGCACCCCCCACGCAGGGTTATCCTACGAGCAGTACTTC.

This clonotype was counted at least ten times. The CDR3 nucleotides read TGTGCCAGCAGCCCCTCCCCTGGAAACACTGAAGCTTTCTTT. It translates to CASSPSPGNTEAFF. This sequence joins TRBV7-8 and TRBJ1-1; D is uncertain. The ends were cut back, 5 bases at V and 2 bases at J, with 12 bases in the middle. Germline V lookup: CDR1 SGHVS, CDR2 FQNEAQ. The CDR3 is 14 residues long.

This clonotype was counted at least ten times. The junction departs from the called germline gene at one end, perhaps through a read error. CDR3: CASSLSTAYEQYF. The CDR3 DNA reads as TGTGCCAGCAGCTTATCGACAGCCTACGAGCAGTACTTC. This chain uses TRBV28 with TRBJ2-7, with D possibly being TRBD1 (5 bases). The CDR3 is 13 amino acids. Germline CDR1 reads MDHEN; CDR2 reads SYDVKM.

The table lists this clonotype with many counts. The gene calls are TRBV12-3 or TRBV12-4 and TRBJ1-1; D ambiguous. The V gene lost 3 bases and the J gene lost 0 bases, with 11 bases spanning the gap. There are 15 residues in the CDR3. Written as DNA, the CDR3 is TGTGCCAGCAGTTTTCTGGCCTCCATGAACACTGAAGCTTTCTTT. Its protein is CASSFLASMNTEAFF.

V usage is TRBV6-1 and J usage is TRBJ1-5, with D uncertain. Germline values: CDR1 MNHNS, CDR2 SASEGT. The CDR3 spans 13 residues. With 7 bases removed from V and 7 bases from J, the gap between germline ends came to 14 bases. CDR3 in amino acids: CASIDNPRQPQHF. The CDR3 bases are TGTGCCAGCATAGACAACCCGAGGCAGCCCCAGCATTTT.

This clonotype has a count of ten or more. This rearrangement joins TRBV3-1 to TRBJ2-2, with TRBD2 identical over 8 bases. The CDR3 length is 18 residues. CDR1 is LGHDT and CDR2 is YNNKEL in the germline V gene (reference sequence). Trimming cost V 1 base and J 2 bases; bases outside gene matches: 9. The CDR3 sequence is CASSQVRAGGSNTGELFF. The CDR3 DNA reads TGTGCCAGCAGCCAAGTTCGGGCGGGAGGATCTAACACCGGGGAGCTGTTTTTT.

The chain is built from TRBV7-9 and TRBJ1-1; D unclear. This CDR3 has 12 amino acids. Between the trimmed V and J ends, which lost 5 bases and 5 bases, there was a span of 9 bases. The V gene's germline CDR1 is SEHNR and CDR2 FQNEAQ (reference sequence). CDR3 sequence (DNA): TGTGCCAGCAGCCAGAGAAGAACTGAAGCTTTCTTT. Encoded protein: CASSQRRTEAFF.

This clonotype was detected a few times. The V call is TRBV20-1, the J call TRBJ1-5, with D unclear. The CDR3 is made up of 15 amino acids. Trimming stripped 1 base from V and 2 bases from J, with 12 bases between. In germline, CDR1 is DFQATT, CDR2 SNEGSKA (reference sequence). In nucleotides, the CDR3 is TGCAGTGCTAGAGGACATTCTTTTGGCAATCAGCCCCAGCATTTT. Its translation: CSARGHSFGNQPQHF.

This clonotype was observed many times. This sequence joins TRBV5-1 and TRBJ2-7; 11 positions agree with TRBD2. V shed 4 bases and J 3 bases; nucleotides not matched to a gene: 3. The CDR3 sequence is 14 residues long. CDR1 is SGHRS, CDR2 YFSETQ, per germline. CDR3 sequence: CASSVGLAVYEQYF. The CDR3 region has the DNA TGCGCCAGCAGCGTGGGACTAGCGGTCTACGAGCAGTACTTC.

The CDR3 DNA reads TGCAGCGTTGAGGTCGGAGGGTCGAGCTCTGGGGCCAACGTCCTGACTTTC. It is translated as CSVEVGGSSSGANVLTF. The chain recombines TRBV29-1 with TRBJ2-6; D might be TRBD2 (6 bases). The V end was cut by 3 bases, the J end by 0 bases, with 15 bases between. Germline assignment: CDR1 SQVTM and CDR2 ANQGSEA. The CDR3 contains 17 residues.